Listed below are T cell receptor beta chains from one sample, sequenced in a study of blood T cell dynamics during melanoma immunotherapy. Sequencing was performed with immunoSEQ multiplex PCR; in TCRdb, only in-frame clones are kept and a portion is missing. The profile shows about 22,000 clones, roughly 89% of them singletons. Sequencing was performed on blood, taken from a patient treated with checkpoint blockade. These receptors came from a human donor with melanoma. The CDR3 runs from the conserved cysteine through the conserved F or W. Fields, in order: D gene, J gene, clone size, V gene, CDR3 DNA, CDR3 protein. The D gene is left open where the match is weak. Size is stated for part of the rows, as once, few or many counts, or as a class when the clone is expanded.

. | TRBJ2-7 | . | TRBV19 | TGTGCCAGTAGCCAATACGGATGGGGGGAGCAGTACTTC | CASSQYGWGEQYF
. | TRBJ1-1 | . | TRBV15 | TGTGCCACCAGCAGAGAGGGCCAGATGAACACTGAAGCTTTCTTT | CATSREGQMNTEAFF
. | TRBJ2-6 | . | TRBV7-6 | TGTGCCAGCAGCTTAGGGGGCAGGGGATCGGCTGGGGCCAACGTCCTGACTTTC | CASSLGGRGSAGANVLTF
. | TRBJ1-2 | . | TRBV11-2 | TGTGCCAGCAGCTTAGAGATTGGTACTAACTATGGCTACACCTTC | CASSLEIGTNYGYTF
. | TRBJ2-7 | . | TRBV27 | TGTGCCAGCAGCATCCTACCGGGGGCAGTCATCTACGAGCAGTACTTC | CASSILPGAVIYEQYF
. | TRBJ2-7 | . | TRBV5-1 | TGCGCCAGCAGCTTGGGGCAAGCCTCCTACGAGCAGTACTTC | CASSLGQASYEQYF
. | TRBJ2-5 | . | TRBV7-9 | TGTGCCAGCAGCTTAGAGGGCCGGGAGACCCAGTACTTC | CASSLEGRETQYF
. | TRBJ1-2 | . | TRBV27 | TGTGCCAGCAGTTTATCGCCCGGGTATGGCTACACCTTC | CASSLSPGYGYTF
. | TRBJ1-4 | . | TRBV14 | TGTGCCAGCAGCCACCCCGGATGGAGAGAAAAACTGTTTTTT | CASSHPGWREKLFF
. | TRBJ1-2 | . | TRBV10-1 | TGCGCCAGCAGTGAACACCGAAACTATGGCTACACCTTC | CASSEHRNYGYTF
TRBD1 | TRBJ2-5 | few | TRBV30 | TGTGCCTGGAGTGGGGGACAGCCACAAGAGACCCAGTACTTC | CAWSGGQPQETQYF
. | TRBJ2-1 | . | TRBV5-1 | TGCGCCAGCAGCTTGGGCACTCGGGGAGATGAGCAGTTCTTC | CASSLGTRGDEQFF
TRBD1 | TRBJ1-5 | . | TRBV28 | TGTGCCAGCAGTCCCCGACAGGGGAGGTATCAGCCCCAGCATTTT | CASSPRQGRYQPQHF
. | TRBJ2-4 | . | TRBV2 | TGTGCCAGCAGTGGCCCTGGACGCGGAGCCAAAAACATTCAGTACTTC | CASSGPGRGAKNIQYF
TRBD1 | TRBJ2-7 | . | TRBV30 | TGTGCCTGGGGGAGGGGACAGGGCTACGAGCAGTACTTC | CAWGRGQGYEQYF
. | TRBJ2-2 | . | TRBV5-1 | TGCGCCAGCAGCTGGGACCTAAACAGGAGCACCGGGGAGCTGTTTTTT | CASSWDLNRSTGELFF
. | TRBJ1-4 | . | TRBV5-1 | TGCGCCAGCAGCCCTTTCTCTGCAACTAATGAAAAACTGTTTTTT | CASSPFSATNEKLFF
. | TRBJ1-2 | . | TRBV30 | TGTGCCTGGAGTGTACAAGGCAGGGACCGAAACTATGGCTACACCTTC | CAWSVQGRDRNYGYTF
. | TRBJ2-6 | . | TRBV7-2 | TGTGCCAGCAGCTTAGTGGCAGTAACTGGGGCCAACGTCCTGACTTTC | CASSLVAVTGANVLTF
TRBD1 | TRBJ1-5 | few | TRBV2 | TGTGCCAGCACCCAAAGGGGACAGTTGACTTCGCCCCAGCATTTT | CASTQRGQLTSPQHF
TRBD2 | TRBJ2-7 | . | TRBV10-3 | TGTGCCGCAGGTGGGTCTAGCGGCCTCTCCTACGAGCAGTACTTC | CAAGGSSGLSYEQYF
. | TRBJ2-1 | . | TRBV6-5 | TGTGCCAGCAGTTACGGTGTGGACAATGAGCAGTTCTTC | CASSYGVDNEQFF
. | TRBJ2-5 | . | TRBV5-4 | TGTGCCAGCAGCTTTGCCCCGACAGGACAGCAAGAGACCCAGTACTTC | CASSFAPTGQQETQYF
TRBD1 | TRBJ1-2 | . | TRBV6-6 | TGTGCCAGCAGTTACACAGGGGACACGGGGGGCTACACCTTC | CASSYTGDTGGYTF
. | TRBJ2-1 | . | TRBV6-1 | TGTGCCAGCAGTGAACGCTCTCGGGCGAAGTTCTTC | CASSERSRAKFF
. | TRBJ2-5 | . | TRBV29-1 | TGCAGCGTTGATCTGGTGGAAACCCAGTACTTC | CSVDLVETQYF
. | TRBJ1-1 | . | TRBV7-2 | TGTGCCAGCAGCTTAGGTGGCAGGGCAAGCGAAGCTTTCTTT | CASSLGGRASEAFF
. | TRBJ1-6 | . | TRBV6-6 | TGTGCCAGCAGTCTTCGTAGTCATAATTCACCCCTCCACTTT | CASSLRSHNSPLHF
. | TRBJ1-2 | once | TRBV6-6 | TGTGCCAGCAGCCTTAGCGGGGCAGGGACCCTCGGCTACACCTTC | CASSLSGAGTLGYTF
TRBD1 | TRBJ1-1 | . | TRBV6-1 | TGTGCCAGCAGTGAACAGGGGGCTTACACTGAAGCTTTCTTT | CASSEQGAYTEAFF
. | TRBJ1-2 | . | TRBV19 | TGTGCCAGTAGTATTGAAAGGGGCTCTAACTATGGCTACACCTTC | CASSIERGSNYGYTF
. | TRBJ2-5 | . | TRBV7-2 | TGTGCCAGCAGCTTAGAGAGAGAGACCCAGTACTTC | CASSLERETQYF
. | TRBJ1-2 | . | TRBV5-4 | TGTGCCAGCAGCTTGCTGACCCGGGACAACCATGGCTACACCTTC | CASSLLTRDNHGYTF
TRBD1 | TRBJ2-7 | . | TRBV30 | TGTGCCTGGAGTACCGCCGGGACAGGGGGTTCCGAGCAGTACTTC | CAWSTAGTGGSEQYF
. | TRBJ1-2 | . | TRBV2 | TGTGCCAGCAGAGAAGACAGGAACTATGGCTACACCTTC | CASREDRNYGYTF
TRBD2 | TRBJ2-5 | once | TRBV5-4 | TGTGCCAGCAGCTTGGCTTTTAGGGCTAGCGGGAGGGCCGGGGAGACCCAGTACTTC | CASSLAFRASGRAGETQYF
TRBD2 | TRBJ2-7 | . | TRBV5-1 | TGCGCCAGCAGCTCGATGGGCGGGAGGGCCACCTACGAGCAGTACTTC | CASSSMGGRATYEQYF
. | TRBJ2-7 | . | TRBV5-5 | TGTGCCAGCAGCTTGGACTTCTGGGGCGAGCAGTACTTC | CASSLDFWGEQYF
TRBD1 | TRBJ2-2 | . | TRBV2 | TGTGCCAGCAGCGAAACAGGGGCGGCGAACACCGGGGAGCTGTTTTTT | CASSETGAANTGELFF
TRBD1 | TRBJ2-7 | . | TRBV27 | TGTGCCAGCAGCAGGGGGCTTTCGCCCTACGAGCAGTACTTC | CASSRGLSPYEQYF
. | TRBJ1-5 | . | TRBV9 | TGTGCCAGCAGCCATCTGGGATCTTATAGCAATCAGCCCCAGCATTTT | CASSHLGSYSNQPQHF
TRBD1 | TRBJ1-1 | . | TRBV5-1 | TGCGCCAGCAGCTTAAAAGGGACAGGGGGTACTGAAGCTTTCTTT | CASSLKGTGGTEAFF